These T cell receptor beta chains were read from a single sample in a study of early T cells in non-severe SARS-CoV-2 infection. From the 5' RACE reads, TCRdb called clonotypes with MiXCR, one entry per CDR3 protein. This table holds tens of thousands of distinct CDR3 sequences, under 15% found once. Sequencing was carried out using whole blood. The receptors shown here come from an adult who was a healthcare worker with PCR-confirmed SARS-CoV-2 infection or an uninfected control (not recorded which). Each CDR3 is given with its conserved first and last residue. The D gene is left open where the match is weak. The listing skips clone size in some rows; elsewhere it reads once, few, many or a size class.

v_call	cdr3_length	j_call	clone_size	d_call	cdr3_nt	cdr3_aa
TRBV6-5	13	TRBJ1-2	.	.	TGTGCCAGCAGTGGAGCAGGGATCTACGGCTACACCTTC	CASSGAGIYGYTF
TRBV28	13	TRBJ2-2	many	.	TGTGCCAGCAGTTTTTCGGGTGCCGGGGAGCTGTTTTTT	CASSFSGAGELFF
TRBV6-1	15	TRBJ1-4	many	.	TGTGCCAGTTACCCGAAGGCGGCGGTTACTGAAAAACTGTTTTTT	CASYPKAAVTEKLFF
TRBV20-1	12	TRBJ1-1	many	.	TGCAGTGCCTCCCCGGACGCTCTTGAAGCTTTCTTT	CSASPDALEAFF
TRBV10-3	13	TRBJ1-2	many	.	TGTGCCATCAGTCCCAATGGACTGGCCGGCTACACCTTC	CAISPNGLAGYTF
TRBV9	14	TRBJ2-5	.	TRBD2	TGTGCCAGCAGCGTGGCGGGAGGCTGGGAGACCCAGTACTTC	CASSVAGGWETQYF
TRBV27	13	TRBJ1-1	few	.	TGTGCCAGCAGTTTAAGTGGGGTTAATGAAGCTTTCTTT	CASSLSGVNEAFF
TRBV6-5	15	TRBJ1-2	many	.	TGTGCCAGCAGTTATCAGGGCAGCCAAAACTATGGCTACACCTTC	CASSYQGSQNYGYTF
TRBV27	13	TRBJ1-4	.	.	TGTGCCAGCAGTTTCAACGGGAATGAAAAACTGTTTTTT	CASSFNGNEKLFF
TRBV5-1	15	TRBJ2-3	many	.	TGCGCCAGCAGCTTGGCCGGAACGGGAGCAGATACGCAGTATTTT	CASSLAGTGADTQYF
TRBV7-8	15	TRBJ2-1	.	.	TGTGCCAGCAGCTTTAGCGGTCGCTCCTACAATGAGCAGTTCTTC	CASSFSGRSYNEQFF
TRBV7-9	16	TRBJ2-7	few	TRBD1	TGTGCCAGCAGCATGCCACCGGGACAGGGAACCTACGAGCAGTACTTC	CASSMPPGQGTYEQYF